One sample yielded the 30 T cell receptor beta chains listed below, sequenced in a study of cytomegalovirus exposure and HLA in healthy donors. Primers: 60 Vbeta forward and 13 Jbeta reverse. Libraries were prepared by immunoSEQ multiplex PCR; TCRdb keeps only in-frame clonotypes and omits some of them. This sample has about 200,000 clones, with 65% to 90% found just once. Sequenced: PBMCs. Source of these receptors: a woman in her forties or fifties in good health and CMV-seronegative.

The chain links TRBV30 to TRBJ2-1; D perhaps matches TRBD1 (5 bases). CDR1 and CDR2 (germline): GTSNPN, SVGIG (reference sequence). The ends were cut back, 1 base at V and 6 bases at J, with 16 bases in the middle. This CDR3 is built from 15 residues. This CDR3 is CAWSGGRALSNEQFF. The CDR3 DNA sequence: TGTGCCTGGAGTGGCGGCAGGGCCCTTTCCAATGAGCAGTTCTTC.

This clone has a handful of counts. Distinct nucleotide sequences in the sample also encode this CDR3. This chain connects TRBV28 to TRBJ2-7; D call uncertain. Germline V gene sequence: CDR1 MDHEN, CDR2 SYDVKM. Trimming removed 3 bases at V and 3 bases at J, with 3 bases between. The CDR3 is made up of 11 amino acids. The CDR3 is CASSFLYEQYF. Here the CDR3 DNA reads TGTGCCAGCAGTTTTCTCTACGAGCAGTACTTC.

This chain links TRBV18 with TRBJ2-2, with D perhaps TRBD1 (6 bases). There are 14 residues in the CDR3. The germline gives CDR1 KGHSH, CDR2 LQKENI. Between the trimmed V and J ends, which lost 6 bases and 3 bases, there was a span of 11 bases. CDR3 bases: TGTGCCAGCTCCCGGGACAAAGACACCGGGGAGCTGTTTTTT. This sequence encodes CASSRDKDTGELFF. Together with reference TRBV18 and TRBJ2-2, the CDR3 gives the full variable domain: NAGVMQNPRHLVRRRGQEARLRCSPMKGHSHVYWYRQLPEEGLKFMVYLQKENIIDESGMPKERFSAEFPKEGPSILRIQQVVRGDSAAYFCASSRDKDTGELFFGEGSRLTVL.

The rearrangement joins TRBV5-1 to TRBJ2-1; TRBD2 matches at 7 bases. Germline V gene sequence: CDR1 SGHRS, CDR2 YFSETQ. CDR3 length equals 17 residues. With 1 base clipped from V and 0 bases from J, the junction kept 7 bases outside the gene matches. The CDR3 DNA sequence: TGCGCCAGCAGCTTGATGGTAGCGGGTAGCTCCTACAATGAGCAGTTCTTC. It codes for CASSLMVAGSSYNEQFF.

The rearrangement links TRBV7-2 to TRBJ2-5, with D possibly being TRBD2 (5 bases). CDR1 SGHTA and CDR2 FQGNSA come from the germline V gene. This CDR3 has 14 amino acids. V was pared by 2 bases and J by 5 bases, with 12 bases between. The CDR3 coding sequence is TGTGCCAGCAGCTTATCGGGATGGAGCGAGACCCAGTACTTC. Its protein is CASSLSGWSETQYF.

The chain uses TRBV28 and TRBJ1-4; TRBD1 aligns across 7 bases. The germline CDR1 and CDR2 sequences are MDHEN and SYDVKM. Losses at the gene ends were 2 bases for V and 3 bases for J; bases not matched to a gene: 3. CDR3 length: 15 amino acids. Here the CDR3 DNA reads TGTGCCAGCAGTTTACCACAGGGGTCTAATGAAAAACTGTTTTTT. Protein product: CASSLPQGSNEKLFF.

In its sample, this clone was seen once. The J gene is TRBJ1-5, the V gene TRBV6-5; TRBD1 aligns across 11 bases. This CDR3 is built from 13 residues. The ends lost 6 bases at V and 12 bases at J; junction bases unmatched: 7. CDR1 is MNHEY and CDR2 is SVGAGI in the germline V gene. The chain's CDR3 is CASRLRDRGIQHF. The CDR3 DNA is TGTGCCAGCAGGCTCCGGGACAGGGGGATCCAGCATTTT.

The J gene is TRBJ1-3, the V gene TRBV6-6, with TRBD1 as a possible D gene (6 bases). V lost 5 bases and J lost 4, with 15 bases in between. This CDR3 spans 15 amino acids. Germline CDR1 and CDR2: MNHNY and SVGAGI (reference sequence). The DNA for the CDR3 is TGTGCCAGCAGTCACGGACAGACCCCCGGAAACACCATATATTTT. Amino acid sequence: CASSHGQTPGNTIYF.

On this clone itself: Different DNA sequences within this sample yield the same CDR3. The chain joins TRBV6-5 to TRBJ2-1; TRBD1 might be the D (6 bases). Looked up from germline, CDR1 is MNHEY and CDR2 is SVGAGI. Deletions cut 2 bases from V and 0 bases from J, with 8 bases between. The CDR3 contains 15 residues. The CDR3: CASSYDRSSYNEQFF. CDR3 in DNA: TGTGCCAGCAGTTACGACAGGAGCTCCTACAATGAGCAGTTCTTC.

For this clone: The junction differs from germline at one of its ends, possibly a read error. This chain links TRBV7-9 with TRBJ2-1; D is perhaps TRBD2 (6 bases). The CDR3 covers 14 residues. Germline CDR1 reads SEHNR; CDR2 reads FQNEAQ (reference sequence). DNA of the CDR3: TGTTCCAGCAGCCGTACGGGACTCCACAATGAGCAGTTCTTC. Translation: CSSSRTGLHNEQFF.

The chain carries TRBV7-9 and TRBJ1-6; 9 bases are shared with TRBD1. The germline CDR1 and CDR2 sequences are SEHNR and FQNEAQ (reference sequence). The J segment lost 9 bases and the V segment lost 5 bases, leaving 5 bases of the junction unmatched. CDR3 length: 14 amino acids. Here the CDR3 reads CASSLRQGVSPLHF. The CDR3 DNA reads as TGTGCCAGCAGCCTAAGACAGGGGGTTTCACCCCTCCACTTT.

This chain joins TRBV7-2 and TRBJ1-5; 8 positions agree with TRBD1. The CDR3 runs 13 residues. The ends lost 4 bases at V and 6 bases at J; junction bases unmatched: 2. Per the germline V gene, CDR1 is SGHTA and CDR2 is FQGNSA. Here the CDR3 DNA reads TGTGCCAGCAGCTCACAGGGGGGTCAGCCCCAGCATTTT. Protein: CASSSQGGQPQHF.

The rearrangement joins TRBV28 to TRBJ2-7; a weak D match, TRBD2 (5 bases). V was clipped by 6 bases and J by 2 bases, with 14 bases between them. The CDR3 is 14 residues long. Germline CDR1 MDHEN, CDR2 SYDVKM. The CDR3 protein is CASRLGGPTYEQYF. The CDR3, as DNA: TGTGCCAGCAGGCTCGGCGGGCCCACCTACGAGCAGTACTTC. Full variable domain (rest looked up from reference TRBV28 and TRBJ2-7): DVKVTQSSRYLVKRTGEKVFLECVQDMDHENMFWYRQDPGLGLRLIYFSYDVKMKEKGDIPEGYSVSREKKERFSLILESASTNQTSMYLCASRLGGPTYEQYFGPGTRLTVT.

V usage is TRBV5-1 and J usage is TRBJ1-5; 8 bases match TRBD1. With 4 bases clipped from V and 6 bases from J, the junction kept 12 bases outside the gene matches. Germline V gives CDR1 SGHRS, CDR2 YFSETQ. This CDR3 has 16 residues. The CDR3 sequence: CASSPGGRGQGQPQHF. CDR3 coding DNA: TGCGCCAGCAGCCCTGGAGGCAGGGGGCAAGGTCAGCCCCAGCATTTT.

This chain connects TRBV11-3 to TRBJ2-1, with D uncertain. The CDR3 consists of 16 residues. Germline lookup yields CDR1 SGHNT and CDR2 YENEEA. Deletions cut 1 base from V and 0 bases from J, with 10 bases between. CDR3 nucleotides: TGTGCCAGCAGCTTAGGACCGAGGAGCTCCTACAATGAGCAGTTCTTC. Amino acid sequence: CASSLGPRSSYNEQFF.

The chain uses TRBV27 and TRBJ1-1; the match to TRBD1 covers 7 bases. Germline CDR1 MNHEY, CDR2 SMNVEV (reference sequence). This CDR3 comprises 14 residues. Trimming took 6 bases from V and 0 from J; bases not matched to a gene: 4. CDR3 in DNA: TGTGCCAGCAGAGAAGACAGGGTGAACACTGAAGCTTTCTTT. This encodes CASREDRVNTEAFF.

The genes are TRBV15 and TRBJ2-3; a weak D match, TRBD1 (6 bases). Germline V gives CDR1 LNHNV, CDR2 YYDKDF (reference sequence). The CDR3 is 17 amino acids. The V end was cut by 0 bases, the J end by 0 bases, with 13 bases between. The CDR3 coding sequence is TGTGCCACCAGCAGAGATTATGGGGGCCGTAGCACAGATACGCAGTATTTT. The encoded protein is CATSRDYGGRSTDTQYF.

This clone showed up just once. The chain has TRBV28 and TRBJ2-1, with 12 bases fitting TRBD2. Germline V gives CDR1 MDHEN, CDR2 SYDVKM. V trimming: 6 bases; J trimming: 4 bases; junction bases outside the gene matches: 10. The CDR3 covers 17 residues. CDR3 region: CASSSPFTSGGYNEQFF. In DNA, the CDR3 is TGTGCCAGCAGCTCTCCCTTTACTAGCGGGGGGTACAATGAGCAGTTCTTC.

This chain uses TRBV6-1 with TRBJ2-3; TRBD1 matches at 9 bases. This CDR3 region has 16 residues. The germline CDR1 and CDR2 sequences are MNHNS and SASEGT. V was clipped by 1 base and J by 2 bases; unmatched bases: 4. The CDR3 here is CASSEGQGDYTDTQYF. The CDR3 DNA sequence: TGTGCCAGCAGTGAAGGACAGGGGGACTACACAGATACGCAGTATTTT.

The chain combines TRBV27 with TRBJ1-2; 9 nucleotides match TRBD1. Per the germline V gene, CDR1 is MNHEY and CDR2 is SMNVEV (reference sequence). This CDR3 contains 15 residues. Trimming removed 4 bases from V and 0 bases from J; junction bases left unmatched: 3. The CDR3 is CASSSRDRANYGYTF. As DNA, the CDR3 is TGTGCCAGCAGTTCCCGGGACAGGGCTAACTATGGCTACACCTTC.

V gene TRBV19 combines with J gene TRBJ2-3, with TRBD1 identical over 7 bases. Germline V gene lookup returns CDR1 LNHDA and CDR2 SQIVND (reference sequence). The junction had 2 bases not matched to a gene; V was cut back by 5 bases and J by 0 bases. The CDR3 spans 14 residues. CDR3 bases: TGTGCCAGTAGTTTGGGACAGAGCACAGATACGCAGTATTTT. Translation: CASSLGQSTDTQYF.

This chain links TRBV6-5 with TRBJ1-1, with a weak D call TRBD1 (6 bases). CDR3 size: 15 residues. V lost 5 bases and J lost 1, with 14 bases in between. Germline CDR1 reads MNHEY; CDR2 reads SVGAGI. The CDR3: CASSLPGTSNTEAFF. CDR3 coding DNA: TGTGCCAGCAGTCTTCCTGGGACATCGAACACTGAAGCTTTCTTT.

This clone has a handful of counts. This CDR3 reads CASIAGWNGYTF. The CDR3 nucleotides read TGTGCCAGTATCGCAGGGTGGAATGGCTACACCTTC. The chain carries TRBV19 and TRBJ1-2; D possibly corresponds to TRBD1 (5 bases). Between the trimmed V and J ends, which lost 7 bases and 6 bases, there was a span of 12 bases. From germline, CDR1 is LNHDA and CDR2 SQIVND (reference sequence). This CDR3 is built from 12 residues. Filled out from reference TRBV19 and TRBJ1-2, the complete variable domain reads DGGITQSPKYLFRKEGQNVTLSCEQNLNHDAMYWYRQDPGQGLRLIYYSQIVNDFQKGDIAEGYSVSREKKESFPLTVTSAQKNPTAFYLCASIAGWNGYTFGSGTRLTVV.

The chain is built from TRBV29-1 and TRBJ2-5; TRBD2 matches at 14 bases. The DNA end is more similar to TRBJ2-7, so the J call may be wrong. This CDR3 spans 14 amino acids. From germline, CDR1 is SQVTM and CDR2 ANQGSEA. The CDR3 loop is CSGLGLAGAHEQYF. In DNA, the CDR3 is TGCAGCGGATTGGGACTAGCGGGAGCCCACGAGCAGTACTTC.

This sequence joins TRBV6-1 and TRBJ1-5; tentative D call: TRBD1 (6 bases). The germline V gene encodes CDR1 MNHNS and CDR2 SASEGT. This CDR3 region has 15 residues. The V end lost 3 bases, the J end lost 2 bases, and 11 bases lay between the germline ends. CDR3 bases: TGTGCCAGCAGTGACCAGGGGTCGGGCAATCAGCCCCAGCATTTT. Its protein product is CASSDQGSGNQPQHF.

The chain joins TRBV5-1 to TRBJ2-3, with D tentatively TRBD2 (6 bases). Trimming shortened V by 2 bases and J by 1 base, and 8 bases separated the two germline ends. The CDR3 extends over 14 amino acids. Germline values: CDR1 SGHRS, CDR2 YFSETQ. The CDR3 bases are TGCGCCAGCAGCTTCGCTAGCGGCACAGATACGCAGTATTTT. Its translation: CASSFASGTDTQYF. The whole variable domain, remainder taken from reference TRBV5-1 and TRBJ2-3, is KAGVTQTPRYLIKTRGQQVTLSCSPISGHRSVSWYQQTPGQGLQFLFEYFSETQRNKGNFPGRFSGRQFSNSRSEMNVSTLELGDSALYLCASSFASGTDTQYFGPGTRLTVL.

The chain carries TRBV27 and TRBJ1-4; D is possibly TRBD1 (5 bases). Looked up from germline, CDR1 is MNHEY and CDR2 is SMNVEV (reference sequence). The CDR3 loop spans 16 amino acids. Trimming shortened V by 1 base and J by 2 bases, and 11 bases separated the two germline ends. CDR3 bases: TGTGCCAGCAGTTTATTCGGGGGGGGGACTAATGAAAAACTGTTTTTT. This translates into CASSLFGGGTNEKLFF. The full variable domain, its missing parts supplied by reference TRBV27 and TRBJ1-4, is EAQVTQNPRYLITVTGKKLTVTCSQNMNHEYMSWYRQDPGLGLRQIYYSMNVEVTDKGDVPEGYKVSRKEKRNFPLILESPSPNQTSLYFCASSLFGGGTNEKLFFGSGTQLSVL.

V usage is TRBV6-6 and J usage is TRBJ2-5; 8 positions agree with TRBD1. Trimming at V came to 2 bases and at J to 5 bases, leaving 10 bases not matched to a gene. The CDR3 is 16 residues long. The germline V gene has CDR1 MNHNY and CDR2 SVGAGI (reference sequence). CDR3 in DNA: TGTGCCAGCAGTTACCCCGGAAAGGACAGGGAGGAGACCCAGTACTTC. Translated: CASSYPGKDREETQYF.

V and J are TRBV6-5 and TRBJ1-6; 7 positions agree with TRBD1. CDR3 size: 15 residues. Germline CDR1 and CDR2: MNHEY and SVGAGI. The junction had 10 bases not matched to a gene; V was cut back by 6 bases and J by 8 bases. For the CDR3, the DNA is TGTGCCAGCAGCCCCTTGACAGGGACCGATTCACCCCTCCACTTT. Its protein product is CASSPLTGTDSPLHF.

The chain employs TRBV28 and TRBJ1-5; TRBD1 agrees at 7 bases. With V trimmed by 8 bases and J by 4 bases, 5 bases remained unmatched. CDR1 is MDHEN and CDR2 is SYDVKM in the germline V gene. The length of the CDR3 is 13 residues. CDR3 nucleotides: TGTGCCAGCTGGGACAGAAGAAATCAGCCCCAGCATTTT. Translating gives CASWDRRNQPQHF.